This T cell receptor (beta chain) was documented in a study of cytomegalovirus exposure and HLA in healthy donors (dated by TCRdb to the late 2010s). About the investigation overall: In an earlier analysis of several hundred of the donors, approximately 300 Gb of sequence data and approximately 120 million unique TCR beta sequences from about 179 million T cells were reported. Around 320 gigabases of sequencing data and approximately 93 million unique TCR sequences were included in an early release covering 500 to 750 HLA-typed donors. Of the 350 to 450 genotyped donors, 75% to 85% were placed in the genetic ancestry cluster associated with self-reported Caucasian donors. The study was designed to test whether signatures of past pathogen exposure could be identified by cataloging public T cell receptors. The study profiled the T cell repertoires of under 850 subjects by immunosequencing and related them to cytomegalovirus serostatus. In addition to the first cohort of 666 subjects, a separate validation cohort of 120 different subjects was used. To predict cytomegalovirus infection status, the study combined high-throughput TCR immunosequencing, statistical association of individual TCRs with disease status, and machine learning. A later analysis re-examined previously published TCR beta repertoires from 500 to 700 donors and added high-resolution HLA genotyping to investigate patterns of TCR occurrence. The later analysis used no new phenotypic data to find candidate immune exposures, relying instead on TCR beta sequences and their occurrence across donors. An earlier analysis of some 600 of the donors applied high-throughput TCR beta sequencing to assess whether each TCR beta V gene segment acted as functional or pseudogenic. Donor age, sex, ethnicity and CMV serostatus were compiled together with the repertoire data. Genome-wide SNP genotypes for about three fifths of the roughly 670 donors were used in a later genetic analysis, which treated that subset as a discovery cohort. Every discovery cohort repertoire had been produced on one sequencing platform. HLA typing covered class I and class II loci at four-digit resolution. Typing coverage varied by locus: roughly 629-640 donors for A, B, C, DRB1 and DQB1; roughly 510 for DQA1; about 590 for DPA1; 400 to 480 for DPB1. Roughly five DR-DQ haplotypes were treated as single units for association and clustering because of strong linkage in the cohort. Across about 380 genotyped donors of the cohort, an average of about 250,000 unique TCR beta nucleotide sequences per donor were sequenced, and 15% to 20% of those sequences were non-productive.

Receptor libraries were prepared by the immunoSEQ multiplex PCR assay. For the multiplex PCR, a mixture combining 60 forward primers for TCR Vbeta segments and 13 reverse primers for TCR Jbeta segments was used. Amplification of the CDR3 region of rearranged TCR beta genes was performed with a multiplex PCR assay on genomic DNA. The amplified TCR beta libraries were sequenced on the Illumina HiSeq System as 87-base-pair reads. In the authors' own workflow: A later analysis tallied roughly 78 million unique TCR beta chains across the 666 repertoires, and some 12 million of those chains were shared by two or more donors. To remove PCR and sequencing errors, raw reads were error-corrected and collapsed into unique sequences using a nearest-neighbor algorithm that merged closely related sequences. CDR3 sequences were aligned to IMGT reference sequences to assign V, D and J gene segments. For a sequence to be retained, a match of at least six nucleotides to both a V gene segment and a J gene segment was required. Rearrangements were classified as productive when the CDR3 lacked stop codons and remained in frame with V and J, and all other rearrangements were classified as non-productive. CDR3 was defined by IMGT convention, running from the second conserved V-encoded cysteine to the conserved J-encoded phenylalanine. Sequences without an unambiguous match to a single V gene segment were excluded from the earlier analysis of about 600 of the donors. An earlier analysis of several hundred of the donors called V segments functional above 56.7% productive rearrangements and segregating when the between-donor standard deviation exceeded 5%. A statistical classification framework was developed to diagnose cytomegalovirus status using the catalog of TCR beta chain sequences. In a later analysis, V and J genes were assigned by comparing TCR nucleotide sequences against IMGT/GENE-DB human TR gene sequences. A later analysis assigned CDR3 sequences and most-parsimonious VDJ recombination scenarios with the TCRdist pipeline. In a later analysis, each TCR beta chain was defined by its CDR3 amino acid sequence together with its V-gene family, and reads without a unique V-gene family were excluded. In a later analysis, 450 to 600 highly shared, low-generation-probability nucleotide sequences were removed to address suspected cross-contamination and a sequencing artifact. In a later analysis, a clonal expansion index for each public chain was calculated from normalized within-repertoire ranks of inferred template counts. In a later analysis, generation probabilities were computed with a VDJ recombination model fitted to out-of-frame rearrangements, and the resulting probabilities were checked against IGoR. In a later analysis, TCR-TCR, TCR-HLA and TCR-CMV co-occurrence was scored with hypergeometric tests, and a repertoire-size bias correction was applied to TCR pairs. False discovery rates were estimated in a later analysis by permuting HLA or CMV assignments 20 times. In a later analysis, co-occurring TCRs were grouped using DBSCAN, and TCRdist sequence similarity was added for clustering within HLA-allele-positive subsets. Repertoires with fewer than 30,000 or more than 120,000 public chains were left out of co-occurrence clustering, as were a handful of repertoires with anomalous nucleotide sharing. TCRdb mirrors the immuneACCESS table, restricted to in-frame sequences. Some clones are absent from its copies; in checked studies, under half trace to an unresolved V gene, and the reason for the others is unknown. That table furnishes V, J and clone size, whereas the DNA furnished D and trimming. This specimen's table enumerates under 200,000 clones. The top ten constitute about 0.8% of the sample.

Inclusive of the bounding cysteine and phenylalanine, the CDR3 is 15 residues long. Just CDR3 DNA is preserved here, 45 bases in frame from base 1. V is trimmed back by 5 bases and J by 3 bases, and the junction contains 3 bases that no gene match accounts for. Looking up the germline V gene (reference sequence) yields CDR1 PRHDT and CDR2 FYEKMQ. In the case of this clone: Its recognized antigen is unknown.

Overall study outcomes, separate from this receptor: An earlier analysis of 587 of the donors showed that most TCR beta V segments appeared in productive rearrangements either about 87% or about 30% of the time, which broadly matched IMGT annotations. Most TCR sequences were observed very rarely across donors, whereas some public TCRs were present in many individuals. Linkage disequilibrium might explain the correlated functional status among segregating V segments, but an unknown experimental factor could not be excluded. In a later genetic analysis, fewer N-insertions in productive TCRs were reported among donors in an Asian-associated ancestry cluster than the approximately 710-donor mean. Over 15 rarely observed V segments, including chromosome 9 orphons, were excluded from the earlier analysis of approximately 600 of the donors because counts were too low. A later analysis associated about 17,000 TCR beta sequences with specific HLA alleles at a false discovery rate of 0.05. According to a later analysis, parvovirus B19, influenza, CMV and Epstein-Barr virus appeared linked to several top co-occurrence clusters. Because HLA typing was missing for some donors at each locus, association tests included only the typed subset. Sequencing depth was assumed to be roughly uniform across donors in the presence/absence analyses, though that assumption may not hold. Only TCR beta chains were sequenced in this cohort, and the absence of alpha or paired-chain data limited detectable features. A group of highly shared sequence variants was considered likely to be a technical artifact of the sequencing pipeline. The authors suggested that the approach could potentially be extended to other disease states and immunological phenotypes. According to a later analysis, TCR association rates differed among HLA loci, with DRB1 alleles showing the most associated TCRs and HLA-C alleles showing the fewest. A further reported finding was that TCR beta sequences accurately predicted the HLA-A and HLA-B alleles for most subjects in the first cohort. V-gene and J-gene trimming of TCR beta chains was associated with a missense DCLRE1C variant in a later genetic analysis, and the association was replicated in an independent cohort. In a later analysis, HLA-associated TCR beta chains were found to be more clonally expanded and to have lower generation probabilities than equally common non-associated chains. Immune exposure information for the cohort was limited to CMV serostatus. In both the original and validation cohorts, the classifier was reported to diagnose cytomegalovirus status with high specificity and sensitivity. Assigning TCR associations to individual alleles was difficult when HLA alleles, especially DR and DQ, strongly co-occurred. The study gave a list of under 200 TCR beta chains associated with cytomegalovirus. In vitro tests confirmed that a few of the cytomegalovirus-associated TCR beta chains recognize cytomegalovirus antigens. A later analysis found that most CMV-associated TCR beta chains appeared HLA-restricted, with HLA associations seemingly driven largely by CMV exposure. The 87-base-pair reads could not distinguish some IMGT-functional V segments, including TRBV6-2 and TRBV6-3, so those segments were excluded.

The cohort consisted of 666 healthy bone marrow donors. Cohort members were all nominally healthy when sampled, although unrecorded immune exposures were likely present. The donor was CMV seropositive and belonged to the group of around 300 seropositive cohort members. Every donor gave a peripheral blood sample, and the peripheral blood mononuclear cells from that sample were used for TCR beta sequencing. Genomic DNA was extracted from the blood cell samples with the Qiagen DNeasy Blood Extraction Kit. Sequencing was performed on PBMCs. This clonotype originated in a woman aged 18-29 years in good health and CMV-seropositive. Recombination linked TRBV13 to TRBJ2-7, and 14 junctional nucleotides match TRBD2. The nucleotide sequence reads TGTGCCAGCAGCACAGGGACTAGCGGGAGCTACGAGCAGTACTTC. Translation gives CASSTGTSGSYEQYF. The CDR3, completed at both ends by the reference TRBV13 and TRBJ2-7 genes, gives the full variable domain AAGVIQSPRHLIKEKRETATLKCYPIPRHDTVYWYQQGPGQDPQFLISFYEKMQSDKGSIPDRFSAQQFSDYHSELNMSSLELGDSALYFCASSTGTSGSYEQYFGPGTRLTVT.